A single sample gave rise to the 14 T cell receptor beta chains below, sequenced in a study of T cell responses to AZD1222 COVID-19 vaccine. Clones were sequenced by immunoSEQ multiplex PCR, and TCRdb holds only the in-frame ones, with some missing. This table has 140,000 or so clones, about 90% appearing once. This specimen consisted of peripheral blood, obtained on day 0 of AZD1222 vaccination. All receptors come from an adult in good health.

The chain is built from TRBV3-1 (or the pseudogene TRBV3-2) and TRBJ1-5; maybe TRBD1 (5 bases). This CDR3 comprises 15 residues. Germline loops: CDR1 LGHDT, CDR2 YNNKEL (reference sequence). Trimming removed 0 bases at V and 5 bases at J, with 11 bases between. The CDR3: CASSQEGRPDQPQHF. CDR3 bases: TGTGCCAGCAGCCAAGAGGGACGGCCCGATCAGCCCCAGCATTTT.

This chain uses TRBV6-2 or TRBV6-3 with TRBJ1-5; tentatively, D is TRBD1 (5 bases). V shed 2 bases and J shed 3 bases, with 14 bases lying between them. CDR1 is MNHEY and CDR2 is SVGEGT in the germline V gene. The CDR3 length is 16 residues. Written as DNA, the CDR3 is TGTGCCAGCAGTTACCCTCAGGGAACTTACAATCAGCCCCAGCATTTT. This codes for CASSYPQGTYNQPQHF.

CDR3 nucleotides: TGTGCCATCAGTGAGGGCGGGAATGTTAATGAGCAGTTCTTC. Translation: CAISEGGNVNEQFF. V is TRBV10-3 and J is TRBJ2-1, with a weak D call TRBD2 (6 bases). Germline CDR1 ENHRY, CDR2 SYGVKD. The CDR3 is 14 residues long. V was clipped by 2 bases and J by 7 bases, with 12 bases between them.

This sequence joins TRBV2 and TRBJ1-4; D remains unclear. Germline V gene sequence: CDR1 SNHLY, CDR2 FYNNEI. Trimming removed 3 bases at V and 8 bases at J, with 4 bases between. The CDR3 has 11 amino acids. The DNA of the CDR3 is TGTGCCAGCAGTGAGAGGGAAAAACTGTTTTTT. It codes for CASSEREKLFF.

The rearrangement uses TRBV30 and TRBJ1-2; TRBD1 matches 8 bases. The V gene's germline CDR1 is GTSNPN and CDR2 SVGIG (reference sequence). V shed 3 bases, J shed 7 bases, and the junction held 7 bases outside the gene matches. This CDR3 contains 13 residues. This CDR3 is CAWRPRQGSGYTF. The CDR3, as DNA: TGTGCCTGGAGGCCCAGACAGGGGTCTGGCTACACCTTC. Full variable domain (missing parts from reference TRBV30 and TRBJ1-2): SQTIHQWPATLVQPVGSPLSLECTVEGTSNPNLYWYRQAAGRGLQLLFYSVGIGQISSEVPQNLSASRPQDRQFILSSKKLLLSDSGFYLCAWRPRQGSGYTFGSGTRLTVV.

This chain joins TRBV5-1 and TRBJ2-7, with 7 bases identical to TRBD1. Per the germline V gene, CDR1 is SGHRS and CDR2 is YFSETQ. There are 14 residues in the CDR3. J was trimmed by 6 bases and V by 0 bases; bases with no gene match: 6. CDR3 sequence: CASSLGQGVSEQYF. The CDR3 coding sequence is TGCGCCAGCAGCTTGGGACAGGGTGTGTCCGAGCAGTACTTC.

The V gene is TRBV24-1, the J gene TRBJ1-1, with 7 bases that match TRBD1. Germline V lookup: CDR1 KGHDR, CDR2 SFDVKD. Trimming at V came to 3 bases and at J to 3 bases, leaving 6 bases not matched to a gene. This CDR3 is 15 amino acids long. The CDR3 DNA follows: TGTGCCACCAGTGATCTCCGGGACAGTGACACTGAAGCTTTCTTT. Translating gives CATSDLRDSDTEAFF.

The chain links TRBV20-1 to TRBJ1-5, with D possibly TRBD1 on 6 matching bases. The CDR3 sequence is 15 residues long. V was pared by 3 bases and J by 6 bases, with 18 bases between. Germline V gene lookup returns CDR1 DFQATT and CDR2 SNEGSKA (reference sequence). CDR3 nucleotides: TGCAGTGCTAGTCCGGCAGGGGTTTGGGGTCAGCCCCAGCATTTT. Translated, it gives CSASPAGVWGQPQHF.

Only one count was recorded for this clone. J is TRBJ2-3 and V is TRBV5-4, with D uncertain. CDR1 is SGHNT and CDR2 is YYREEE in the germline V gene (reference sequence). Trimming took 3 bases from V and 6 from J, leaving 14 bases between them. CDR3 size: 14 residues. The CDR3 nucleotides are TGTGCCAGCAGCTCATCCTTGGGCCGGGATACGCAGTATTTT. Protein product: CASSSSLGRDTQYF.

This CDR3 reads CASSPGPSPYEQYF. The CDR3 nucleotides are TGTGCCAGCAGCCCGGGACCCAGCCCCTACGAGCAGTACTTC. V and J are TRBV28 and TRBJ2-7; D may correspond to TRBD1 or TRBD2 (5 bases each). The CDR3 extends over 14 amino acids. Germline V CDR1 and CDR2: MDHEN, SYDVKM. V gave up 6 bases and J gave up 2 bases, with 14 bases separating them.

The gene calls are TRBV3-1 (or the pseudogene TRBV3-2) and TRBJ2-7; 8 nucleotides agree with TRBD1. V lost 4 bases, J lost 1 base, and 9 bases stayed unmatched. The CDR3 loop spans 16 amino acids. Germline CDR1 is LGHDT and CDR2 is YNNKEL (reference sequence). The CDR3 DNA follows: TGTGCCAGCAGCCCTTGGACAGGGTTTTCGTCCTACGAGCAGTACTTC. Translation: CASSPWTGFSSYEQYF.

This clone was seen just once. This chain uses TRBV5-1 with TRBJ2-5; D is perhaps TRBD1 (6 bases). The CDR3 consists of 14 residues. The V gene's germline CDR1 is SGHRS and CDR2 YFSETQ. V dropped 4 bases and J dropped 2 bases, with 12 bases sitting between them. The DNA of the CDR3 is TGCGCCAGCAGCCTAGGACAGACACAAGAGACCCAGTACTTC. Protein: CASSLGQTQETQYF. Combining the CDR3 with reference TRBV5-1 and TRBJ2-5 gives the whole variable domain KAGVTQTPRYLIKTRGQQVTLSCSPISGHRSVSWYQQTPGQGLQFLFEYFSETQRNKGNFPGRFSGRQFSNSRSEMNVSTLELGDSALYLCASSLGQTQETQYFGPGTRLLVL.

The rearrangement links TRBV10-3 to TRBJ2-1; 14 bases line up with TRBD2. The CDR3 spans 18 residues. The germline gives CDR1 ENHRY, CDR2 SYGVKD. The V gene end was trimmed by 4 bases and the J gene end by 5 bases; junction bases not matched to a gene: 10. CDR3 nucleotide sequence: TGTGCCATCAGTGCTGGGACTAGCGGGAGAGTGGGCAACAATGAGCAGTTCTTC. It translates to CAISAGTSGRVGNNEQFF.

The chain has TRBV7-8 and TRBJ2-2; 7 bases fit TRBD1. The CDR3 extends over 17 amino acids. V was pared by 6 bases and J by 2 bases, with 12 bases of the junction left unmatched. Germline lookup yields CDR1 SGHVS and CDR2 FQNEAQ. The CDR3 DNA is TGTGCCAGCAGATCCGACACCGACAGGGTAAACACCGGGGAGCTGTTTTTT. Translation gives CASRSDTDRVNTGELFF. Full variable domain (missing parts from reference TRBV7-8 and TRBJ2-2): GAGVSQSPRYKVAKRGQDVALRCDPISGHVSLFWYQQALGQGPEFLTYFQNEAQLDKSGLPSDRFFAERPEGSVSTLKIQRTQQEDSAVYLCASRSDTDRVNTGELFFGEGSRLTVL.